One sample yielded the 18 T cell receptor beta chains listed below, sequenced in a study of T cells after yellow fever vaccination. TCRdb independently ran MiXCR on the 5' RACE reads; one entry per CDR3 protein. The sample lists 450,000 to 600,000 distinct CDR3 sequences, around an eighth seen once, with 11% to 15% in the top ten. The sample in question was PBMCs, obtained on the day of the yellow fever booster vaccination. These receptors originate from a man aged 25-40 years who received the YFV17D yellow fever vaccine.

This clonotype was seen only a few times. The CDR3 coding sequence is TGTGCCAGCAGTTACCTGAGCGGAAAAATCACAGATACGCAGTATTTT. Protein: CASSYLSGKITDTQYF. This sequence joins TRBV6-5 and TRBJ2-3, with D possibly being TRBD2 (5 bases). V lost 2 bases, J lost 2 bases, and 14 bases lay in between. The CDR3 extends over 16 amino acids. CDR1 MNHEY and CDR2 SVGAGI come from the germline V gene.

The rearrangement uses TRBV27 and TRBJ2-4, with D uncertain. This CDR3 is 15 amino acids long. CDR1 is MNHEY and CDR2 is SMNVEV in the germline V gene (reference sequence). The ends were cut back, 5 bases at V and 4 bases at J, with 15 bases in the middle. CDR3 sequence: CASSPGGRRKNIQYF. As DNA, the CDR3 is TGTGCCAGCAGTCCAGGCGGCAGGCGAAAAAACATTCAGTACTTC.

The chain uses TRBV6-5 and TRBJ1-1; the D gene is possibly TRBD1 (6 bases). Trimming removed 6 bases at V and 10 bases at J, with 12 bases between. The CDR3 extends over 11 amino acids. The germline CDR1 and CDR2 sequences are MNHEY and SVGAGI. DNA for the CDR3: TGTGCCAGCAGCACAGGGAAGGGAGCTTTCTTT. It translates to CASSTGKGAFF.

In DNA, the CDR3 is TGTGCCAGCTCACCGTACGGAGGAACAAACACCGGGGAGCTGTTTTTT. It encodes CASSPYGGTNTGELFF. This chain links TRBV18 with TRBJ2-2, with D perhaps matching TRBD2 (5 bases). Germline assignment: CDR1 KGHSH and CDR2 LQKENI. V dropped 3 bases and J dropped 2 bases, with 13 bases sitting between them. This CDR3 region has 16 residues.

The sample holds many counts of this clonotype. This rearrangement joins TRBV5-1 to TRBJ2-1; 13 bases align to TRBD2. The CDR3 is 16 amino acids. Germline CDR1 reads SGHRS; CDR2 reads YFSETQ. With V trimmed by 4 bases and J by 6 bases, 7 bases remained unmatched. In nucleotides, the CDR3 is TGCGCCAGCAGCCCGCCACTAGCGGGAGGGCCCAATGAGCAGTTCTTC. This gives the protein CASSPPLAGGPNEQFF.

This clonotype was detected a few times. V and J are TRBV29-1 and TRBJ1-1; tentatively, D is TRBD1 (5 bases). Trimming stripped 4 bases from V and 8 bases from J, with 11 bases between. Germline CDR1 and CDR2: SQVTM and ANQGSEA. The CDR3 extends over 11 amino acids. CDR3: CSVAGTGEAFF. The CDR3 DNA reads TGCAGCGTTGCAGGGACGGGAGAAGCTTTCTTT.

J is TRBJ2-6 and V is TRBV4-3; D is perhaps TRBD1 (5 bases). The CDR3 has 18 amino acids. CDR1 and CDR2 from the germline V gene are LGHNA and YSLEER. Deletions cut 0 bases from V and 4 bases from J, with 16 bases between. The CDR3 reads CASSQDPPQGPGANVLTF. The CDR3 coding sequence is TGCGCCAGCAGCCAAGATCCGCCCCAGGGTCCCGGGGCCAACGTCCTGACTTTC.

Only a few counts were recorded for this clonotype. This chain connects TRBV19 to TRBJ2-1; D is uncertain. CDR1 is LNHDA and CDR2 is SQIVND in the germline V gene (reference sequence). The CDR3 runs to 15 residues. Trimming pared 6 bases from V and 4 bases from J, leaving 16 bases between. The CDR3 loop is CASRPDPLLYNEQFF. CDR3 DNA sequence: TGTGCCAGTAGACCGGACCCCCTTCTTTACAATGAGCAGTTCTTC.

This chain connects TRBV6-1 to TRBJ2-3, with D unresolved. The CDR3 consists of 16 residues. V lost 6 bases and J lost 2, with 18 bases in between. In germline, CDR1 is MNHNS, CDR2 SASEGT. CDR3 in amino acids: CASRERPRWATDTQYF. The CDR3 region has the DNA TGTGCCAGCAGAGAGAGACCGAGATGGGCCACAGATACGCAGTATTTT.

This clonotype has a handful of counts. The chain couples TRBV29-1 to TRBJ2-5; TRBD1 agrees at 8 bases. The germline CDR1 and CDR2 sequences are SQVTM and ANQGSEA. The trim removed 5 bases at V and 4 bases at J, leaving 3 bases unmatched. CDR3 size: 12 residues. The CDR3 is CSVSTGAETQYF. In DNA, the CDR3 is TGCAGCGTTTCGACAGGGGCAGAGACCCAGTACTTC.

This clonotype was found many times. CDR3 region: CASSLTSDYEQYF. DNA of the CDR3: TGCGCCAGCAGCCTGACTAGTGACTACGAGCAGTACTTC. The chain couples TRBV5-1 to TRBJ2-7, with D perhaps matching TRBD2 (6 bases). Trimming cost V 4 bases and J 3 bases, with 11 bases left between them. CDR3 length: 13 amino acids. From germline, CDR1 is SGHRS and CDR2 YFSETQ.

The gene calls are TRBV25-1 and TRBJ2-2; D may be TRBD1 or TRBD2 (6 bases each). V lost 3 bases and J lost 4, with 12 bases in between. CDR1 and CDR2 (germline): MGHDK, SYGVNS. The CDR3 runs 15 residues. DNA of the CDR3: TGTGCCAGCAGTGATACACAGGGAGGCACCGGGGAGCTGTTTTTT. This translates into CASSDTQGGTGELFF.

This clonotype appeared many times. This sequence joins TRBV6-2 or TRBV6-3 and TRBJ1-4; TRBD1 is a possible D gene (6 bases). Germline V gives CDR1 MNHEY, CDR2 SVGEGT. CDR3 length: 13 amino acids. Trimming stripped 6 bases from V and 5 bases from J, with 10 bases between. CDR3 DNA sequence: TGTGCCAGCAGAGAGGGGGGAAATGAAAAACTGTTTTTT. This encodes CASREGGNEKLFF.

The CDR3 DNA is TGTGCCAGCAGCTGGCACTTCTCGGCTGGGAAAAGCTCCTACAATGAGCAGTTCTTC. Amino acids: CASSWHFSAGKSSYNEQFF. The J gene is TRBJ2-1, the V gene TRBV11-2; D uncertain. The CDR3 has 19 amino acids. The germline V and J ends were trimmed by 4 bases and 0 bases, with 22 bases remaining between them. Looked up from germline, CDR1 is SGHAT and CDR2 is FQNNGV.

This clonotype showed up just a few times. The chain employs TRBV5-6 and TRBJ2-5, with D tentatively TRBD1 (6 bases). Germline V gives CDR1 SGHDT, CDR2 YYEEEE. The V gene lost 3 bases and the J gene lost 2 bases, with 14 bases spanning the gap. The length of the CDR3 is 15 residues. The DNA for the CDR3 is TGTGCCAGCAGCTGGGGACCAGGGGTACAAGAGACCCAGTACTTC. Its translation: CASSWGPGVQETQYF. The entire variable domain, with the rest obtained from reference TRBV5-6 and TRBJ2-5, is as follows: DAGVTQSPTHLIKTRGQQVTLRCSPKSGHDTVSWYQQALGQGPQFIFQYYEEEERQRGNFPDRFSGHQFPNYSSELNVNALLLGDSALYLCASSWGPGVQETQYFGPGTRLLVL.

The V and J genes are TRBV7-9 and TRBJ2-7, with no clear D. The germline CDR1 and CDR2 sequences are SEHNR and FQNEAQ (reference sequence). Trimming took off 5 bases at V and 0 bases at J, with 14 bases between the two ends. CDR3 length equals 15 residues. The CDR3 sequence: CASSLGSPLSYEQYF. The CDR3 DNA follows: TGTGCCAGCAGCCTGGGGTCTCCTCTCTCCTACGAGCAGTACTTC.

The rearrangement uses TRBV10-3 and TRBJ2-5, with D tentatively TRBD2 (7 bases). V gave up 2 bases and J gave up 8 bases, with 18 bases separating them. This CDR3 spans 15 amino acids. Germline CDR1 and CDR2: ENHRY and SYGVKD. CDR3 nucleotide sequence: TGTGCCATCAGTGAGACCCGAGGGGGGGCAGGAACCCAGTACTTC. This codes for CAISETRGGAGTQYF.

This clonotype has more than one count but fewer than ten. V gene TRBV5-1 combines with J gene TRBJ2-1; D is unclear. Trimming took 1 base from V and 5 from J, leaving 16 bases between them. Germline loops: CDR1 SGHRS, CDR2 YFSETQ. The CDR3 length is 16 residues. The CDR3 is CASSLPRSENHNEQFF. The DNA of the CDR3 is TGCGCCAGCAGCTTGCCCCGTTCCGAGAATCACAATGAGCAGTTCTTC.